This TCR beta chain was sequenced in a study of T cell responses to AZD1222 COVID-19 vaccine. Study background: Pooled together were second doses at about 4 or about 12 weeks.

CDR3 size: 15 residues. Germline CDR1 is SQVTM and CDR2 is ANQGSEA. Losses at the gene ends were 0 bases for V and 5 bases for J; bases not matched to a gene: 8. In the case of this clone: Its antigen is unknown.

Produced via immunoSEQ multiplex PCR; TCRdb's table is partial and in-frame only. The sample includes roughly 150,000 clones, 90% to 95% of them seen just once. Overall study findings and caveats: Spike-specific TCRs gained breadth and depth after people received two AZD1222 doses. Females made up more of the donors, who were largely white British, and clonal diversity may have come out too low. Regions 160-218 and 743-854 dominated among vaccine-associated CD4 TCRs spanning spike.

This chain connects TRBV29-1 to TRBJ1-1; 8 bases match TRBD1. This specimen consisted of peripheral blood, obtained on day 0 of AZD1222 vaccination. The TCR was taken from an adult in good health. The CDR3 region has the DNA TGCAGCGTTGAAGATCGCAGGGGGCTTGATACTGAAGCTTTCTTT. Its translation: CSVEDRRGLDTEAFF.